This T cell receptor beta chain was documented in a study of T-cell reconstitution after alpha-beta-depleted transplantation in children. Germline V CDR1 and CDR2: MNHNY, SVGAGI (reference sequence). V trimming: 7 bases; J trimming: 8 bases; junction bases outside the gene matches: 7. This CDR3 has 12 residues. A TCRbeta library incorporating unique molecular identifiers was prepared. TCRdb redid the calling of the PCR reads with MiXCR, one entry per CDR3 protein. The table has about 690,000 distinct CDR3 sequences, around 16% seen once. In this sample, this clonotype turned up many times. The sequence came from a human donor who donated a stem cell graft to a child with acute myeloid leukemia. This chain connects TRBV6-6 to TRBJ1-2; 7 bases align to TRBD1. Sequencing used PBMCs from the stem cell graft donor, obtained from the stem cell graft. The CDR3 protein is CASNQGVRGYTF. DNA of the CDR3: TGTGCCAGCAATCAGGGGGTCCGAGGCTACACCTTC.